This entry is about one TCR beta chain. Its antigen is undetermined. The sample belongs to a study of shared clonotypes between healthy human individuals. Study-level information: Each donor had three CD4 naive, three CD4 memory, two CD8 naive and one CD8 memory plate.

Unmatched junction bases numbered 10, after V lost 8 bases and J lost 7 bases. Germline loops: CDR1 SGHNT, CDR2 YYREEE (reference sequence). The CDR3 consists of 13 residues. Genomic DNA belonging to each subset was distributed in equal measure over several immunoSEQ plates. Generated by immunoSEQ multiplex PCR, the TCRdb table keeps only in-frame clones and is missing some. The sample has around 700,000 clones; more than 70% are singletons. Naive CD4+ cells were CD45RA-selected; the remaining cells were memory. Study-level findings and limits: Rarefaction showed that sequencing of sorted subsets was incomplete (despite large depth).

The sample taken for sequencing was memory CD4+ T cells sorted from blood. Subset defined: CD45RA-negative fraction. The sequence was obtained from a woman aged 25-40 years in good health. This chain uses TRBV5-4 with TRBJ1-1; TRBD1 matches 8 bases. The CDR3 here is CASRQGSGGEAFF. Here the CDR3 DNA reads TGTGCCAGTAGACAGGGGAGCGGGGGTGAAGCTTTCTTT.